Following are 28 T cell receptor beta chains from one sample sequenced in a study of OX40 agonist ivuxolimab in advanced cancers. Some clones are missing from TCRdb's copy, which holds only in-frame ones; the method was immunoSEQ multiplex PCR. The sample contains about 67,000 clones, 80% of which appear only once. The starting material was CD4+ or CD8+ T cells sorted from blood, obtained in a trial of the OX40 agonist ivuxolimab. These receptors were obtained from an adult with an advanced solid tumor such as melanoma, head and neck, liver or kidney cancer.

The V gene is TRBV5-4, the J gene TRBJ1-4; a weak D match, TRBD1 (5 bases). Germline loops: CDR1 SGHNT, CDR2 YYREEE (reference sequence). This CDR3 is 15 amino acids long. Between the trimmed V and J ends, which lost 4 bases and 8 bases, there was a span of 18 bases. CDR3 coding DNA: TGTGCCAGCAGCCCCGCCGCGGGTCCAGGGGAAAAACTGTTTTTT. Its translation is CASSPAAGPGEKLFF.

V usage is TRBV19 and J usage is TRBJ2-1; D might be TRBD2 (5 bases). Germline assignment: CDR1 LNHDA and CDR2 SQIVND (reference sequence). The CDR3 has 13 residues. V was pared by 4 bases and J by 8 bases, with 12 bases between. The CDR3: CASSRSSGDEQFF. The CDR3, as DNA: TGTGCCAGTAGTAGAAGTTCCGGGGATGAGCAGTTCTTC.

This sequence joins TRBV9 and TRBJ2-1, with 9 nucleotides matching TRBD2. This CDR3 region has 15 residues. Germline CDR1 reads SGDLS; CDR2 reads YYNGEE. The trim removed 3 bases at V and 4 bases at J, leaving 5 bases unmatched. The CDR3: CASSGGLATYNEQFF. The CDR3 bases are TGTGCCAGCAGCGGCGGACTAGCGACTTACAATGAGCAGTTCTTC.

The chain joins TRBV12-5 to TRBJ1-5, with D possibly matching TRBD1 (5 bases). Trimming removed 6 bases at V and 6 bases at J, with 12 bases between. Germline CDR1 LGHNT, CDR2 FRNRAP. CDR3 length: 13 residues. CDR3 protein: CASGTTGGQPQHF. The CDR3 nucleotides are TGTGCTAGTGGCACTACCGGGGGTCAGCCCCAGCATTTT.

The rearrangement links TRBV4-2 to TRBJ1-2; TRBD1 agrees at 8 bases. Unmatched junction bases numbered 12, after V lost 4 bases and J lost 11 bases. This CDR3 contains 14 residues. Germline CDR1 LGHNA, CDR2 YNFKEQ. This chain's CDR3 is CASSPWDRPFYYTF. In nucleotides, the CDR3 is TGTGCCAGCAGCCCCTGGGACAGGCCTTTTTATTACACCTTC.

This clone was seen just once. The chain couples TRBV19 to TRBJ2-2; no clear D. The V gene lost 6 bases and the J gene lost 2 bases, with 16 bases spanning the gap. Germline assignment: CDR1 LNHDA and CDR2 SQIVND (reference sequence). The CDR3 extends over 16 amino acids. In DNA form, the CDR3 reads TGTGCCAGTAGCCGTCCTCCCTATATTAACACCGGGGAGCTGTTTTTT. This translates into CASSRPPYINTGELFF.

The chain uses TRBV6-5 and TRBJ2-4, with a weak D call TRBD1 (5 bases). Between the trimmed V and J ends, which lost 0 bases and 8 bases, there was a span of 17 bases. The CDR3 extends over 16 amino acids. In germline, CDR1 is MNHEY, CDR2 SVGAGI. The CDR3 region has the DNA TGTGCCAGCAGTTACTCCCCTAAAAGGGAAGGGGACATTCAGTACTTC. This codes for CASSYSPKREGDIQYF.

This chain connects TRBV19 to TRBJ2-5; 12 bases align to TRBD2. Germline trimming cut 6 bases from V and 2 bases from J; bases unmatched to any gene: 10. The CDR3 runs 17 residues. CDR1 and CDR2 from the germline V gene are LNHDA and SQIVND (reference sequence). The CDR3 nucleotides are TGTGCCAGTAGCACCGGGACTAGCGGGTGGACTCAAGAGACCCAGTACTTC. Its translation: CASSTGTSGWTQETQYF. The entire variable domain, with the rest obtained from reference TRBV19 and TRBJ2-5, is as follows: DGGITQSPKYLFRKEGQNVTLSCEQNLNHDAMYWYRQDPGQGLRLIYYSQIVNDFQKGDIAEGYSVSREKKESFPLTVTSAQKNPTAFYLCASSTGTSGWTQETQYFGPGTRLLVL.

The chain is built from TRBV16 and TRBJ2-3, with D possibly matching TRBD2 (6 bases). The CDR3 contains 15 residues. From germline, CDR1 is KGHSY and CDR2 FQNENV. Trimming left V 3 bases short and J 0 bases short, with 10 bases between. The CDR3 protein is CASSHGAGSTDTQYF. CDR3 DNA: TGTGCCAGCAGCCACGGAGCGGGCAGCACAGATACGCAGTATTTT. The full variable domain, with the rest looked up from reference TRBV16 and TRBJ2-3, is GEEVAQTPKHLVRGEGQKAKLYCAPIKGHSYVFWYQQVLKNEFKFLISFQNENVFDETGMPKERFSAKCLPNSPCSLEIQATKLEDSAVYFCASSHGAGSTDTQYFGPGTRLTVL.

The V gene is TRBV5-1, the J gene TRBJ2-5, with 12 positions matching TRBD1. Germline V gives CDR1 SGHRS, CDR2 YFSETQ. The CDR3 covers 19 residues. Trimming took 4 bases from V and 5 from J; bases not matched to a gene: 18. The DNA of the CDR3 is TGCGCCAGCAGCACGGGAGGGACAGGGGGCGCAGGGGGTCAGGAGACCCAGTACTTC. The encoded protein is CASSTGGTGGAGGQETQYF.

The chain recombines TRBV30 with TRBJ1-2; D is unclear. Between the trimmed V and J ends, which lost 4 bases and 0 bases, there was a span of 18 bases. Germline loops: CDR1 GTSNPN, CDR2 SVGIG (reference sequence). The CDR3 covers 16 residues. The CDR3 sequence: CAWNPGSRRPNYGYTF. CDR3 nucleotide sequence: TGTGCCTGGAACCCCGGGTCCCGTAGACCTAACTATGGCTACACCTTC.

The chain couples TRBV9 to TRBJ2-3; D is uncertain. Germline V gives CDR1 SGDLS, CDR2 YYNGEE. The CDR3 covers 14 residues. V shed 2 bases and J shed 5 bases, with 12 bases lying between them. The CDR3 loop reads CASSVVGLRDTQYF. In DNA, the CDR3 is TGTGCCAGCAGCGTTGTGGGTCTGAGAGATACGCAGTATTTT. Together with reference TRBV9 and TRBJ2-3, the CDR3 gives the full variable domain: DSGVTQTPKHLITATGQRVTLRCSPRSGDLSVYWYQQSLDQGLQFLIQYYNGEERAKGNILERFSAQQFPDLHSELNLSSLELGDSALYFCASSVVGLRDTQYFGPGTRLTVL.

The V gene is TRBV29-1, the J gene TRBJ2-3; D is perhaps TRBD1 (5 bases). Germline CDR1 and CDR2: SQVTM and ANQGSEA. Trimming left V 4 bases short and J 5 bases short, with 16 bases between. This CDR3 region has 14 residues. The CDR3 here is CSVVGARSVDTQYF. CDR3 DNA sequence: TGCAGCGTTGTAGGGGCGCGGTCGGTAGATACGCAGTATTTT.

The chain employs TRBV5-1 and TRBJ2-1; 9 bases line up with TRBD2. The CDR3 extends over 16 amino acids. J lost 10 bases, V lost 3 bases, and 14 bases had no gene match. Germline CDR1 reads SGHRS; CDR2 reads YFSETQ. The CDR3 loop reads CASSSVLAGGLQEQFF. CDR3 nucleotides: TGCGCCAGCAGCTCTGTTTTGGCGGGGGGGCTACAGGAGCAGTTCTTC.

This clone has just a few counts. The chain employs TRBV6-5 and TRBJ1-2; D gene ambiguous. Germline assignment: CDR1 MNHEY and CDR2 SVGAGI. The CDR3 is made up of 11 amino acids. Trimming cost V 9 bases and J 6 bases, with 11 bases left between them. This CDR3 reads CASWEGNGYTF. The CDR3 nucleotides are TGTGCCAGTTGGGAAGGGAATGGCTACACCTTC.

The chain is built from TRBV5-1 and TRBJ1-2, with a tentative D call TRBD1 (5 bases). The CDR3 consists of 16 residues. The ends were cut back, 1 base at V and 2 bases at J, with 15 bases in the middle. In germline, CDR1 is SGHRS, CDR2 YFSETQ. CDR3 amino acids: CASSLIPGRENYGYTF. DNA of the CDR3: TGCGCCAGCAGCTTGATTCCCGGCAGGGAGAACTATGGCTACACCTTC.

The chain couples TRBV5-1 to TRBJ2-1; 8 nucleotides align to TRBD1. This CDR3 is built from 16 residues. Per the germline V gene, CDR1 is SGHRS and CDR2 is YFSETQ. V gave up 3 bases and J gave up 2 bases; unmatched junction bases: 7. The CDR3 protein is CASSSRQGLAYNEQFF. For the CDR3, the DNA is TGCGCCAGCAGCTCACGACAGGGGCTCGCCTACAATGAGCAGTTCTTC.

The chain joins TRBV7-3 to TRBJ2-1; D not resolved. The germline V gene encodes CDR1 SGHTA and CDR2 FQGTGA. V was shortened by 2 bases and J by 8 bases, with 10 bases between the two germline ends. CDR3 length equals 13 residues. The CDR3 DNA follows: TGTGCCAGCAGCTTATATCGTTCCGATGAGCAGTTCTTC. Residues: CASSLYRSDEQFF.

V gene TRBV7-2 combines with J gene TRBJ2-7; tentatively, D is TRBD2 (6 bases). This CDR3 spans 13 amino acids. Germline CDR1 reads SGHTA; CDR2 reads FQGNSA. Trimming shortened V by 5 bases and J by 7 bases, and 15 bases separated the two germline ends. The chain's CDR3 is CASSAETGREQYF. The CDR3 DNA sequence: TGTGCCAGCAGCGCCGAGACGGGGAGGGAGCAGTACTTC.

The chain uses TRBV5-1 and TRBJ2-5, with D possibly being TRBD1 or TRBD2 (5 bases each). Germline CDR1 is SGHRS and CDR2 is YFSETQ. Trimming left V 3 bases short and J 1 base short, with 10 bases between. There are 14 residues in the CDR3. CDR3 sequence reads: CASSWGLSQETQYF. The CDR3 DNA is TGCGCCAGCAGCTGGGGGTTGAGCCAAGAGACCCAGTACTTC. Drawing the rest from reference TRBV5-1 and TRBJ2-5, the complete variable domain is KAGVTQTPRYLIKTRGQQVTLSCSPISGHRSVSWYQQTPGQGLQFLFEYFSETQRNKGNFPGRFSGRQFSNSRSEMNVSTLELGDSALYLCASSWGLSQETQYFGPGTRLLVL.

The chain links TRBV4-3 to TRBJ2-3; D unresolved. Trimming cost V 2 bases and J 2 bases, with 5 bases left between them. Looked up from germline, CDR1 is LGHNA and CDR2 is YSLEER. The CDR3 is 13 residues long. The DNA of the CDR3 is TGCGCCAGCAGCCAACTAGTCACAGATACGCAGTATTTT. Amino acids: CASSQLVTDTQYF.

The genes are TRBV29-1 and TRBJ1-1, with D perhaps matching TRBD1 (6 bases). V shed 7 bases and J shed 0 bases, with 18 bases lying between them. CDR3 length: 15 residues. Germline values: CDR1 SQVTM, CDR2 ANQGSEA. CDR3 coding DNA: TGCAGCGCCCCCGGTGGGGGGGGGCTGAACACTGAAGCTTTCTTT. Amino acid sequence: CSAPGGGGLNTEAFF.

This chain links TRBV5-4 with TRBJ2-1; D may be TRBD1 (5 bases). CDR1 and CDR2 (germline): SGHNT, YYREEE (reference sequence). The V end was cut by 3 bases, the J end by 8 bases, with 6 bases between. This CDR3 is 11 amino acids long. The CDR3 DNA follows: TGTGCCAGCAGCTCCAGGGATGAGCAGTTCTTC. Translation: CASSSRDEQFF.

The chain employs TRBV4-2 and TRBJ2-5, with D maybe TRBD1 (6 bases). The V and J ends lost 4 bases and 4 bases respectively, with 13 bases between them. There are 14 residues in the CDR3. Germline V gene sequence: CDR1 LGHNA, CDR2 YNFKEQ. The CDR3 DNA reads as TGTGCCAGCAGCCCCACAGGGTTGCGAGAGACCCAGTACTTC. The encoded protein is CASSPTGLRETQYF.

This clone was counted once. This rearrangement joins TRBV2 to TRBJ2-1; D is unresolved. The CDR3 is 12 amino acids. V was clipped by 5 bases and J by 1 base, with 3 bases between them. Per the germline V gene, CDR1 is SNHLY and CDR2 is FYNNEI. The CDR3 DNA reads as TGTGCCAGCAGTCTATCCTACAATGAGCAGTTCTTC. It specifies CASSLSYNEQFF.

This clone turned up a few times. The V call is TRBV7-9, the J call TRBJ1-2; the D is unclear. In germline, CDR1 is SEHNR, CDR2 FQNEAQ (reference sequence). CDR3 length equals 14 residues. V was cut by 4 bases and J by 6 bases, with 15 bases left in between. For the CDR3, the DNA is TGTGCCAGCAGCTCATTTGAGGGTTCCCATGGCTACACCTTC. Translating gives CASSSFEGSHGYTF.

The chain is built from TRBV9 and TRBJ2-1, with 7 bases matching TRBD1. With V trimmed by 2 bases and J by 10 bases, 6 bases remained unmatched. The CDR3 sequence is 13 residues long. Germline loops: CDR1 SGDLS, CDR2 YYNGEE. CDR3 coding DNA: TGTGCCAGCAGCGTCCGAGGGGGCTGGGAGCAGTTCTTC. It translates to CASSVRGGWEQFF.

This clone was detected only once. The chain uses TRBV28 and TRBJ1-3, with 10 bases identical to TRBD1. The CDR3 has 15 amino acids. The V and J ends lost 8 bases and 2 bases, in that order; junction bases with no gene match: 6. CDR1 is MDHEN and CDR2 is SYDVKM in the germline V gene. The CDR3 is CASDRGRMAGNTIYF. CDR3 DNA sequence: TGTGCCAGCGACAGGGGGCGTATGGCTGGAAACACCATATATTTT.